The table lists the clone carrying this T cell receptor beta chain with a count of one. Antigen: not known. The record originates from a study of CD8 T cells in Susac syndrome. The ends were cut back, 8 bases at V and 2 bases at J, with 14 bases in the middle. This CDR3 has 13 residues. CDR1 and CDR2 (germline): SQVTM, ANQGSEA. The authors sequenced TCR beta from blood CD8+ and CD4+ T cells. The CD8+ and CD4+ T cells were isolated magnetically using a negative isolation approach, whereas the TEMRA cells were enriched by FACS. Study-level findings and limits: The study's TCR sequencing and HLA analysis covered a relatively small number of individuals, and the study acknowledged this.

After extraction with the RNeasy kit, roughly 0.45 to 1 ug of the RNA was reverse transcribed using random hexamers. Amplification of TCR beta CDR3 used immunoSEQ multiplex PCR across 54 Vbeta and 13 Jbeta. TCRdb recomputed calls from the immunoSEQ multiplex PCR reads with MiXCR, one row per CDR3 protein. The sample yields some 200,000 distinct CDR3 sequences, around nine tenths seen once. The V call is TRBV29-1, the J call TRBJ2-3; D not certain. Sequenced input: CD8+ T cells from PBMCs. This clonotype originated in a human donor with multiple sclerosis. The CDR3 reads CSLSDPITDTQYF. The CDR3 bases are TGCAGCCTCTCCGACCCCATCACAGATACGCAGTATTTT.